The text below deals with one TCR beta chain. Its target is not known. The data derive from a study of a mutant IDH1 vaccine in newly diagnosed glioma. As for the study in general: The study started vaccination 4-6 weeks after radiotherapy alone, or with temozolomide cycles. Treated individuals were about 60% male and approximately 40% female, averaging roughly 39 years of age. It was radiotherapy, temozolomide, or both that patients received previously, with most receiving both. Findings and limits, study-wide: Variations in leading peripheral T cell clonotypes appeared to have no connection with pseudoprogression.

Method: immunoSEQ multiplex PCR; TCRdb's copy keeps in-frame clones and lacks some. The repertoire holds roughly 60,000 clones, with 70% to 90% as singletons. The time point: week 23, last vaccination. Each dose of the vaccine consisted of 300 ug of mutant IDH1 20-mer peptide, with topical imiquimod. Germline V gene lookup returns CDR1 SGHDT and CDR2 YYEEEE. There are 11 residues in the CDR3. The TCR sequence derives from a man aged 25 to 45 with glioma. This chain links TRBV5-6 with TRBJ2-5; no clear D. The J call may be wrong; the DNA end is better matched by TRBJ2-7. Sequences were derived from PBMCs, sampled from a glioma patient whose treatment included an IDH1 peptide vaccine. The chain's CDR3 is CASSLPREQYF. The DNA of the CDR3 is TGTGCCAGCAGCTTGCCTCGCGAGCAGTACTTC.